A selection of T cell receptor beta chains follows, all from one sample in a study of blood T cell repertoires in COVID-19. Profiled with immunoSEQ multiplex PCR; TCRdb holds only in-frame clones, not every one. The repertoire holds 150,000 to 200,000 clones, over 80% seen once, with less than 9.5% in the top ten. Sequenced: peripheral blood. All receptors come from a woman in her sixties with COVID-19, enrolled during active disease. Each CDR3 is given with its conserved first and last residue. Fields, in order: CDR3 protein, CDR3 DNA, V gene, J gene, D gene, clone size, CDR3 length. A D gene is named only where the DNA matches it firmly. Where a row states a size, it is once, few, many or the class of an expanded clone; other rows omit it.

CDR3: CASSRRLAGGGGNEQFF
DNA: TGTGCCAGCAGCCGCCGACTAGCGGGGGGCGGAGGGAATGAGCAGTTCTTC
V: TRBV7-2
J: TRBJ2-1
D: TRBD2
size: .
length: 17

CDR3: CASSVKQVYEQYF
DNA: TGTGCCAGCAGCGTGAAACAGGTGTACGAGCAGTACTTC
V: TRBV11-2
J: TRBJ2-7
D: .
size: .
length: 13

CDR3: CASSMSTYNQPQHF
DNA: TGTGCCAGTAGTATGAGCACGTACAATCAGCCCCAGCATTTT
V: TRBV19
J: TRBJ1-5
D: .
size: .
length: 14

CDR3: CASSLIGRGQVPSYEQYF
DNA: TGTGCCAGCAGCTTAATCGGTCGGGGACAGGTACCCTCCTACGAGCAGTACTTC
V: TRBV7-9
J: TRBJ2-7
D: TRBD1
size: once
length: 18

CDR3: CASSYDRVVDEQYF
DNA: TGTGCCAGCAGCTACGACAGGGTCGTCGACGAGCAGTACTTC
V: TRBV27
J: TRBJ2-7
D: TRBD1
size: .
length: 14

CDR3: CASSETGEKLFF
DNA: TGTGCCAGCAGTGAGACAGGGGAAAAACTGTTTTTT
V: TRBV6-1
J: TRBJ1-4
D: TRBD1
size: .
length: 12

CDR3: CASSQDRSGREQFF
DNA: TGCGCCAGCAGCCAAGATAGGAGTGGGAGAGAGCAGTTCTTC
V: TRBV4-3
J: TRBJ2-1
D: .
size: .
length: 14

CDR3: CASSPWDREDIQYF
DNA: TGTGCCAGCAGCCCCTGGGACAGGGAAGACATTCAGTACTTC
V: TRBV5-4
J: TRBJ2-4
D: TRBD1
size: .
length: 14

CDR3: CASSLGGQTPNTEAFF
DNA: TGTGCCAGCAGCTTGGGAGGACAGACCCCGAACACTGAAGCTTTCTTT
V: TRBV5-6
J: TRBJ1-1
D: .
size: .
length: 16

CDR3: CASSRRTVNYGYTF
DNA: TGTGCCAGCAGCCGTAGAACAGTTAATTATGGCTACACCTTC
V: TRBV28
J: TRBJ1-2
D: .
size: .
length: 14

CDR3: CASSLGQGLGGYTF
DNA: TGCGCCAGCAGCCTGGGACAGGGCCTCGGGGGCTACACCTTC
V: TRBV5-1
J: TRBJ1-2
D: TRBD1
size: .
length: 14

CDR3: CSAQAQGREAFF
DNA: TGCAGCGCCCAGGCTCAGGGTCGGGAAGCTTTCTTT
V: TRBV29-1
J: TRBJ1-1
D: .
size: .
length: 12

CDR3: CASIPKAGGGGYTF
DNA: TGTGCCAGCATCCCTAAGGCAGGGGGAGGTGGCTACACCTTC
V: TRBV28
J: TRBJ1-2
D: TRBD1
size: .
length: 14

CDR3: CASSLWTGRTGELFF
DNA: TGTGCCAGCTCACTCTGGACAGGACGCACCGGGGAGCTGTTTTTT
V: TRBV18
J: TRBJ2-2
D: TRBD1
size: .
length: 15

CDR3: CATSPLLTGLREEKLFF
DNA: TGTGCCACCAGCCCTCTATTAACCGGCCTGAGGGAAGAAAAACTGTTTTTT
V: TRBV15
J: TRBJ1-4
D: .
size: .
length: 17

CDR3: CASSWTGTGANVLTF
DNA: TGTGCCAGCAGTTGGACAGGGACTGGGGCCAACGTCCTGACTTTC
V: TRBV6-5
J: TRBJ2-6
D: TRBD1
size: .
length: 15

CDR3: CASSLAQGRSPLHF
DNA: TGTGCCAGCAGTTTAGCACAGGGTCGCTCACCCCTCCACTTT
V: TRBV27
J: TRBJ1-6
D: .
size: .
length: 14

CDR3: CASSLPGEAFF
DNA: TGTGCCAGCAGTTTACCGGGGGAAGCTTTCTTT
V: TRBV28
J: TRBJ1-1
D: .
size: once
length: 11